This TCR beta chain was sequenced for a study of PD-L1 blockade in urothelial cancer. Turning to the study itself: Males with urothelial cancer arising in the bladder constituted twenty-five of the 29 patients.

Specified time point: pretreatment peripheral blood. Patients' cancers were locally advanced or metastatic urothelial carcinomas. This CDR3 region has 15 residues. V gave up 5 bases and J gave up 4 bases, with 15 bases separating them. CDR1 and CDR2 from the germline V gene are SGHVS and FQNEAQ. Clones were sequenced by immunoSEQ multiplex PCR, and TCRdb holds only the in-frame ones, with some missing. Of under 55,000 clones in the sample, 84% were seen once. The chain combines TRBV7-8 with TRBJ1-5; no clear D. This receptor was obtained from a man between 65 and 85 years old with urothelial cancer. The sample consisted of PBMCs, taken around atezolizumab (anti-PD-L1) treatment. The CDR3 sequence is CASSLGRSQNQPQHF. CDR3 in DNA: TGTGCCAGCAGCCTAGGACGGAGCCAGAATCAGCCCCAGCATTTT.